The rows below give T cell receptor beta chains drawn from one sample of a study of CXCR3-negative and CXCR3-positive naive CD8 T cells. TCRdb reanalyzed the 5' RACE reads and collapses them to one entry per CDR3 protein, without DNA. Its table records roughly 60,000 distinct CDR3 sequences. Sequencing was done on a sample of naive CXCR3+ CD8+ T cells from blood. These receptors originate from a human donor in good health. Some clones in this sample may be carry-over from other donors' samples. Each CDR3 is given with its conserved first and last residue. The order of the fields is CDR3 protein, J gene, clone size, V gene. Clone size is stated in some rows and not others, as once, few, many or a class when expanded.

CASSLGWSYEQYF | TRBJ2-7 | - | TRBV5-1
CASSYFWTGGEENTEAFF | TRBJ1-1 | - | TRBV6-5
CSVGLGYSGNTIYF | TRBJ1-3 | - | TRBV29-1
CASSLTGTVYEQYF | TRBJ2-7 | - | TRBV7-9
CASSVGGTYQETQYF | TRBJ2-5 | - | TRBV9
CASSSDLAGGTDTQYF | TRBJ2-3 | - | TRBV27
CASSEPGDNEQFF | TRBJ2-1 | - | TRBV5-5
CSAPKKNTGELFF | TRBJ2-2 | - | TRBV20-1
CSAREQGNTEAFF | TRBJ1-1 | - | TRBV20-1
CAISESGPVPNEQFF | TRBJ2-1 | - | TRBV10-3
CASSDPNSYEQYF | TRBJ2-7 | - | TRBV2
CASSAGQGADTEAFF | TRBJ1-1 | - | TRBV7-3
CASSLVQGTNTEAFF | TRBJ1-1 | - | TRBV11-2
CATSPPAGENNEQFF | TRBJ2-1 | - | TRBV15
CASIFTGEAFF | TRBJ1-1 | - | TRBV28
CASKDRAGYEQYF | TRBJ2-7 | - | TRBV12-3/TRBV12-4
CASSKLTGGNRYEQYF | TRBJ2-7 | - | TRBV19
CASSGLEVGYF | TRBJ2-7 | - | TRBV2
CASSASSYEQYF | TRBJ2-7 | - | TRBV3-1
CSVVTGGVQYF | TRBJ2-4 | - | TRBV29-1
CASSSLTDTEAFF | TRBJ1-1 | - | TRBV3-1
CASSQEGQGTEAFF | TRBJ1-1 | - | TRBV4-3
CASSIRAGQISNQPQHF | TRBJ1-5 | - | TRBV19
CASSYDSSYNEQFF | TRBJ2-1 | - | TRBV6-2/TRBV6-3
CASLGQGETQYF | TRBJ2-5 | - | TRBV12-3/TRBV12-4
CASSRSGGAYNEQFF | TRBJ2-1 | - | TRBV6-5
CASSQSGGTYNEQFF | TRBJ2-1 | - | TRBV7-6
CASSDSTSGGGEGSYNEQFF | TRBJ2-1 | - | TRBV6-4
CSAQGYQETQYF | TRBJ2-5 | - | TRBV29-1
CASSYVNSIRGEQFF | TRBJ2-1 | - | TRBV6-6
CASSEFSRVADTQYF | TRBJ2-3 | - | TRBV25-1
CASSLLAGGPFVPQYF | TRBJ2-3 | - | TRBV7-6
CASSSTGSSNEKLFF | TRBJ1-4 | - | TRBV7-9
CSARDSKAGEATGELFF | TRBJ2-2 | - | TRBV20-1
CASSPAESGGTINYGYTF | TRBJ1-2 | - | TRBV18
CSGTGTEYNEQLF | TRBJ2-1 | - | TRBV29-1
CASSLGYTVNTEAFF | TRBJ1-1 | - | TRBV5-5
CSVEPPNTDTQYF | TRBJ2-3 | - | TRBV29-1
CASSQGLPISYEQYF | TRBJ2-7 | - | TRBV7-9
CASSQLTAVELFF | TRBJ2-2 | - | TRBV14
CSARGRASYEQYF | TRBJ2-7 | - | TRBV20-1
CASSFDISGNTIYF | TRBJ1-3 | - | TRBV27
CASSLGLVRNTGELFF | TRBJ2-2 | - | TRBV7-6
CSVTEVTGELFF | TRBJ2-2 | medium-sized | TRBV29-1
CASSLARAEAFF | TRBJ1-1 | - | TRBV7-9
CATWTVYGYTF | TRBJ1-2 | - | TRBV19
CASSQDRGQGTYEQYF | TRBJ2-7 | - | TRBV4-3
CASGVPGDEQYF | TRBJ2-7 | - | TRBV2
CASSQDLAGLGSGTQYF | TRBJ2-5 | - | TRBV4-3
CASSAPPHTEAFF | TRBJ1-1 | - | TRBV9
CASSQLQGANEQFF | TRBJ2-1 | - | TRBV4-1
CSVEVPLQETQYF | TRBJ2-5 | - | TRBV29-1
CASSFAGYPISYEQYF | TRBJ2-7 | - | TRBV7-2
CASNRGGEVPEAFF | TRBJ1-1 | - | TRBV5-1
CASSPSSGLLSLEQYF | TRBJ2-7 | - | TRBV7-9
CAITRGLAGGEQFF | TRBJ2-1 | - | TRBV10-3
CSLLLAGVEEQYF | TRBJ2-7 | - | TRBV29-1
CASSYDTLPYEQYF | TRBJ2-7 | - | TRBV5-1
CASSPSQGRRAGELFF | TRBJ2-2 | - | TRBV28